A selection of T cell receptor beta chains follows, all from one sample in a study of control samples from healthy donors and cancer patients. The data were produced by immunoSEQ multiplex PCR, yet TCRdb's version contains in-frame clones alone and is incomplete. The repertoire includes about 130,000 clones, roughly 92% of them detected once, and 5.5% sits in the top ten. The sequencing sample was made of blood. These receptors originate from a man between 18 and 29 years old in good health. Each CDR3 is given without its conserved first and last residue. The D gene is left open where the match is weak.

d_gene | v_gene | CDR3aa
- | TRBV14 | ASRGTVNTEAF
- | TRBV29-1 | SVQGGTGELF
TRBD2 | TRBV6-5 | ASSFGSAGGETQY
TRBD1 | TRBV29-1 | SVGAGGVGDTQY
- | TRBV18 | ASTPGIANEKLF
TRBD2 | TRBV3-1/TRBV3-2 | ASSQGLSGGANTGELF
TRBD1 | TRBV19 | ASSIDSWDRAYEQY
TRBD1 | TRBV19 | ASSIWGNRGGTEAF
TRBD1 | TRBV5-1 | ASSGGQGRGYT
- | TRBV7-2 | ASSVGGPRSRAF
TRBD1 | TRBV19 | ASRTGGYT
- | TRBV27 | ASSLSPTGRNTEAF
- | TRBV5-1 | ASSFIGAGTGNTIY
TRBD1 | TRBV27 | ASRFQGADYGYT
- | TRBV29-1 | SVVGSYSTEAF
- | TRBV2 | ASSLDTGELF
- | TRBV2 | ASSEPGRSVYGYT
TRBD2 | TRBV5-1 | ASSLEQASGGETQY
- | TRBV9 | ASSVATGDRTDTQY
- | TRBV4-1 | ASSQGEWYRGNTEAF
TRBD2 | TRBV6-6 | ASSQTGGGIQETQY
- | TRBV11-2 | ASSLSGNQPQH
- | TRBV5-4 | ASSLGGLTALGAF
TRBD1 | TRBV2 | ASSEWTGSTDTQY
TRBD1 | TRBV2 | ASSTDRGQTST
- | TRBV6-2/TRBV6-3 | ASSYNSGANVLT
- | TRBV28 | ASSLQGSSETQY